These 5 T cell receptor beta chains were sequenced from one sample in a study of T cells after yellow fever vaccination (dated by TCRdb to about 2019). The library was prepared using 5' RACE. Sequencing used an Illumina NovaSeq 6000. In-frame beta chains were kept once TCRdb had trimmed the public reads at Q25 with fastp and called clones with MiXCR. Identical CDR3 protein sequences are pooled into one entry, listed with their most common genes and DNA. Counted in this sample were about 120,000 distinct CDR3 sequences; roughly 9% of them appeared once. About two fifths of the sample is taken by the ten largest. Interpreted using the paper, the treatment or condition label stands for: live attenuated yellow fever vaccine strain. The material was CD8+ T cells sorted from PBMCs, obtained on the day of the yellow fever booster vaccination. These receptors all stem from a man aged 18 to 29 who received the YFV17D yellow fever vaccine.

In this sample, this clonotype turned up a few times. The chain couples TRBV28 to TRBJ1-5; D is unresolved. V lost 6 bases and J 3 bases, leaving 9 bases between the germline ends. Germline-derived CDR1 and CDR2 are MDHEN and SYDVKM. This CDR3 region has 13 residues. The CDR3 loop reads CASRTAYNQPQHF. CDR3 nucleotide sequence: TGTGCCAGCAGAACAGCTTACAATCAGCCCCAGCATTTT.

The V call is TRBV12-3 or TRBV12-4, the J call TRBJ1-1, with D perhaps matching TRBD1 (5 bases). The CDR3 sequence is 12 residues long. V dropped 7 bases and J dropped 4 bases, with 10 bases sitting between them. CDR3 DNA sequence: TGTGCCAGCATCCTCGGGGGCACTGAAGCTTTCTTT. Translation gives CASILGGTEAFF.

J is TRBJ1-4 and V is TRBV4-3; D call uncertain. This CDR3 spans 17 amino acids. Germline CDR1 is LGHNA and CDR2 is YSLEER. The ends were cut back, 0 bases at V and 4 bases at J, with 15 bases in the middle. CDR3 DNA: TGCGCCAGCAGCCAAGAGGTGTGGGGATTGGATAATGAAAAACTGTTTTTT. Translating gives CASSQEVWGLDNEKLFF.

This clonotype has more than one count but fewer than ten. The chain is built from TRBV5-5 and TRBJ2-5; 7 bases map to TRBD2. CDR3 length: 15 amino acids. Germline V lookup: CDR1 SGHKS, CDR2 YYEKEE (reference sequence). V trimming: 1 base; J trimming: 4 bases; junction bases outside the gene matches: 7. In DNA, the CDR3 is TGTGCCAGCAGCTTGCAACTAGCGATTGGAGAGACCCAGTACTTC. The encoded protein is CASSLQLAIGETQYF.

This clonotype was seen repeatedly, ten times or more. This chain connects TRBV5-1 to TRBJ2-2, with D perhaps TRBD2 (6 bases). Germline loops: CDR1 SGHRS, CDR2 YFSETQ. This CDR3 contains 16 residues. With 7 bases removed from V and 0 bases from J, the gap between germline ends came to 16 bases. The CDR3 nucleotides are TGCGCCAGCCAACCCGGGCTAGCGTCGAACACCGGGGAGCTGTTTTTT. Amino acids: CASQPGLASNTGELFF.